The next 27 T cell receptor beta chains were all read from a single sample in a study of OX40 agonist ivuxolimab in advanced cancers. Only in-frame clones appear in the TCRdb table, and some are missing; sequencing was by immunoSEQ multiplex PCR. The data show 99,000 or so clones, with roughly 95% seen just once and around 2% held by the top ten. The sequencing used CD4+ or CD8+ T cells sorted from blood, collected in a trial of the OX40 agonist ivuxolimab. The source of these receptors is an adult with an advanced solid tumor such as melanoma, head and neck, liver or kidney cancer.

The CDR3 DNA sequence: TGTGCCAGCAGCGTGGACAGCCGGGGGAGGCCCCAGCATTTT. It codes for CASSVDSRGRPQHF. The V gene is TRBV9, the J gene TRBJ1-5; D might be TRBD1 (6 bases). With 2 bases removed from V and 9 bases from J, the gap between germline ends came to 15 bases. The CDR3 totals 14 residues. Germline V gives CDR1 SGDLS, CDR2 YYNGEE.

The genes are TRBV11-2 and TRBJ2-7; no clear D gene. The V gene lost 4 bases and the J gene lost 2 bases, with 12 bases spanning the gap. The CDR3 covers 14 residues. Germline CDR1 reads SGHAT; CDR2 reads FQNNGV. The CDR3 sequence is CASSSSPRAYEQYF. The CDR3 DNA is TGTGCCAGCAGCTCAAGCCCCCGGGCCTACGAGCAGTACTTC.

The rearrangement uses TRBV20-1 and TRBJ1-2; D is ambiguous. The CDR3 spans 11 residues. Trimming cost V 6 bases and J 5 bases, with 10 bases left between them. Germline CDR1 and CDR2: DFQATT and SNEGSKA (reference sequence). The CDR3 nucleotides read TGCAGTGCGCTTCACGGGTATGGCTACACCTTC. Translating gives CSALHGYGYTF.

Written as DNA, the CDR3 is TGTGCCAGCAGTGATGACCCGGCGAGGCCCCTAGCCAAAAACATTCAGTACTTC. Its protein is CASSDDPARPLAKNIQYF. The chain links TRBV25-1 to TRBJ2-4; D gene unclear. V was trimmed by 3 bases and J by 0 bases, leaving 18 bases between them. CDR1 is MGHDK and CDR2 is SYGVNS in the germline V gene. The CDR3 has 18 residues.

This rearrangement joins TRBV27 to TRBJ2-4; D is unresolved. Trimming took off 0 bases at V and 0 bases at J, with 9 bases between the two ends. CDR3 length equals 16 residues. CDR1 MNHEY and CDR2 SMNVEV come from the germline V gene (reference sequence). The DNA of the CDR3 is TGTGCCAGCAGTTTATCGGGGTTTCTAGCCAAAAACATTCAGTACTTC. Amino acids: CASSLSGFLAKNIQYF.

The chain couples TRBV11-2 to TRBJ2-2, with D uncertain. The CDR3 spans 13 residues. Trimming cost V 6 bases and J 7 bases, with 12 bases left between them. Germline CDR1 is SGHAT and CDR2 is FQNNGV. The CDR3 sequence: CASRGTAFGELFF. In nucleotides, the CDR3 is TGTGCCAGCAGGGGAACAGCCTTCGGGGAGCTGTTTTTT.

The genes are TRBV4-1 and TRBJ2-7; TRBD1 aligns across 7 bases. Per germline, CDR1 MGHRA and CDR2 YSYEKL. This CDR3 is 13 amino acids long. With V trimmed by 1 base and J by 5 bases, 2 bases remained unmatched. The CDR3: CASSQVQGNEQYF. Written as DNA, the CDR3 is TGCGCCAGCAGCCAAGTACAGGGGAACGAGCAGTACTTC.

The genes are TRBV27 and TRBJ2-1; 9 nucleotides align to TRBD2. There are 15 residues in the CDR3. Trimming took 3 bases from V and 3 from J; bases not matched to a gene: 3. Looked up from germline, CDR1 is MNHEY and CDR2 is SMNVEV (reference sequence). CDR3 amino acids: CASSFEREVYNEQFF. The CDR3 DNA reads as TGTGCCAGCAGTTTTGAGCGGGAGGTCTACAATGAGCAGTTCTTC.

The chain combines TRBV4-1 with TRBJ1-3; D may be TRBD1 (6 bases). The germline CDR1 and CDR2 sequences are MGHRA and YSYEKL. The CDR3 extends over 17 amino acids. The V end was cut by 0 bases, the J end by 0 bases, with 12 bases between. The CDR3: CASSQEGGGSSGNTIYF. The CDR3 nucleotides are TGCGCCAGCAGCCAAGAAGGAGGGGGGAGCTCTGGAAACACCATATATTTT.

J is TRBJ2-1 and V is TRBV7-3; D call uncertain. The V gene's germline CDR1 is SGHTA and CDR2 FQGTGA. The CDR3 sequence is 13 residues long. Trimming pared 5 bases from V and 6 bases from J, leaving 11 bases between. CDR3 protein: CASSTQYRNEQFF. DNA for the CDR3: TGTGCCAGCAGCACACAGTACCGCAATGAGCAGTTCTTC.

A few counts support this clone. The gene calls are TRBV27 and TRBJ2-7; the D call may be TRBD1 or TRBD2 (5 bases each). Per the germline V gene, CDR1 is MNHEY and CDR2 is SMNVEV (reference sequence). CDR3 size: 13 residues. The V and J ends lost 6 bases and 4 bases respectively, with 13 bases between them. The CDR3 DNA follows: TGTGCCAGCAGGGGGCCATCGGGGTACGAGCAGTACTTC. Its translation is CASRGPSGYEQYF.

As to this clone: Other DNA sequences from this sample encode an identical CDR3 as well. The chain links TRBV7-9 to TRBJ1-1; D is unresolved. Germline V CDR1 and CDR2: SEHNR, FQNEAQ (reference sequence). The CDR3 extends over 18 amino acids. Trimming pared 1 base from V and 0 bases from J, leaving 18 bases between. The CDR3 reads CASSLGISDGRMNTEAFF. The CDR3 DNA follows: TGTGCCAGCAGCTTAGGGATCTCGGACGGAAGAATGAACACTGAAGCTTTCTTT.

The gene calls are TRBV7-3 and TRBJ2-4; D possibly uses TRBD1 or TRBD2 (6 bases each). This CDR3 has 14 residues. The V end lost 0 bases, the J end lost 8 bases, and 11 bases lay between the germline ends. Germline CDR1 reads SGHTA; CDR2 reads FQGTGA. The CDR3 sequence: CASSLTGGRDIQYF. CDR3 nucleotide sequence: TGTGCCAGCAGCTTAACCGGGGGCAGGGACATTCAGTACTTC.

The chain is built from TRBV28 and TRBJ2-1; TRBD1 agrees at 7 bases. The CDR3 spans 16 residues. Losses at the gene ends were 5 bases for V and 2 bases for J; bases not matched to a gene: 9. Germline-derived CDR1 and CDR2 are MDHEN and SYDVKM. CDR3 amino acids: CASSPPPGTAYNEQFF. CDR3 bases: TGTGCCAGCAGTCCCCCTCCCGGGACAGCCTACAATGAGCAGTTCTTC.

The sample holds one count of this clone. The junction shows a germline mismatch at one end, possibly a read error. Other DNA sequences from this sample encode an identical CDR3 as well. The rearrangement links TRBV14 to TRBJ2-2, with D unclear. There are 14 residues in the CDR3. Germline V gene lookup returns CDR1 SGHDN and CDR2 FVKESK. The CDR3 loop is CASSLTHNTGELFF. CDR3 coding DNA: TGTGCCAGTAGCCTGACACATAACACCGGGGAGCTGTTTTTT. The variable domain in full, completed from reference TRBV14 and TRBJ2-2, reads EAGVTQFPSHSVIEKGQTVTLRCDPISGHDNLYWYRRVMGKEIKFLLHFVKESKQDESGMPNNRFLAERTGGTYSTLKVQPAELEDSGVYFCASSLTHNTGELFFGEGSRLTVL.

J is TRBJ2-5 and V is TRBV9; D remains unclear. Near its end, the DNA agrees better with TRBJ2-7, so the J call may be wrong. Per the germline V gene, CDR1 is SGDLS and CDR2 is YYNGEE. The CDR3 has 14 residues. The DNA for the CDR3 is TGTGCCAGCAGCGTACAGCAGTTCTCCTACGAGCAGTACTTC. This codes for CASSVQQFSYEQYF.

The J gene is TRBJ2-5, the V gene TRBV28, with TRBD2 as a possible D gene (6 bases). Trimming shortened V by 5 bases and J by 5 bases, and 15 bases separated the two germline ends. This CDR3 has 14 amino acids. CDR1 is MDHEN and CDR2 is SYDVKM in the germline V gene. CDR3: CASSPWREYETQYF. CDR3 coding DNA: TGTGCCAGCAGTCCCTGGAGGGAGTACGAGACCCAGTACTTC.

This clone came up once. CDR3 nucleotide sequence: TGTGCCAGCAGCCCCTGGACAGGGAGCTCCTACAATGAGCAGTTCTTC. It codes for CASSPWTGSSYNEQFF. The chain is built from TRBV7-7 and TRBJ2-1; 8 nucleotides align to TRBD1. CDR1 and CDR2 (germline): SSHAT, FNYEAQ (reference sequence). The trim removed 5 bases at V and 0 bases at J, leaving 6 bases unmatched. The CDR3 is made up of 16 amino acids.

The rearrangement links TRBV18 to TRBJ2-5, with 9 bases fitting TRBD1. Near its end, the DNA agrees better with TRBJ2-7, so the J call may be wrong. Germline-derived CDR1 and CDR2 are KGHSH and LQKENI. This CDR3 comprises 14 residues. As DNA, the CDR3 is TGTGCCAGCTCACCAAGGGGACAGGGATACGAGCAGTACTTC. Translation gives CASSPRGQGYEQYF.

The genes are TRBV7-9 and TRBJ1-2; no firm D call. Looked up from germline, CDR1 is SEHNR and CDR2 is FQNEAQ (reference sequence). Trimming removed 0 bases from V and 6 bases from J, with 5 bases in between. The CDR3 sequence is 12 residues long. The CDR3 reads CASSLAGDGYTF. In DNA form, the CDR3 reads TGTGCCAGCAGCTTAGCGGGTGATGGCTACACCTTC. Full variable domain (rest looked up from reference TRBV7-9 and TRBJ1-2): DTGVSQNPRHKITKRGQNVTFRCDPISEHNRLYWYRQTLGQGPEFLTYFQNEAQLEKSRLLSDRFSAERPKGSFSTLEIQRTEQGDSAMYLCASSLAGDGYTFGSGTRLTVV.

The chain uses TRBV7-9 and TRBJ1-2; no clear D gene. Germline-derived CDR1 and CDR2 are SEHNR and FQNEAQ (reference sequence). This CDR3 comprises 17 residues. The germline V and J ends were trimmed by 1 base and 4 bases, with 19 bases remaining between them. The CDR3 DNA reads TGTGCCAGCAGCTTAGATTTAGACCCTAATGTCGTCTATGGCTACACCTTC. This encodes CASSLDLDPNVVYGYTF.

This chain uses TRBV7-2 with TRBJ2-5; 10 bases line up with TRBD2. The length of the CDR3 is 16 residues. J was trimmed by 3 bases and V by 3 bases; bases with no gene match: 7. Germline assignment: CDR1 SGHTA and CDR2 FQGNSA. The CDR3 loop reads CASSFTGLAYEETQYF. The CDR3 nucleotides read TGTGCCAGCAGCTTCACGGGACTAGCGTACGAAGAGACCCAGTACTTC.

The chain carries TRBV27 and TRBJ2-1; possible D gene TRBD2, 5 bases. The CDR3 runs 13 residues. The V end lost 6 bases, the J end lost 3 bases, and 9 bases lay between the germline ends. Germline V gives CDR1 MNHEY, CDR2 SMNVEV (reference sequence). The CDR3 nucleotides read TGTGCCAGCAGGGATCGGGGCTACAATGAGCAGTTCTTC. Protein: CASRDRGYNEQFF.

This clone was seen a single time. The V call is TRBV30, the J call TRBJ2-1; TRBD2 agrees at 8 bases. The trim removed 6 bases at V and 2 bases at J, leaving 6 bases unmatched. The V gene's germline CDR1 is GTSNPN and CDR2 SVGIG (reference sequence). The CDR3 has 14 amino acids. The CDR3 sequence: CACPGGGTYNEQFF. CDR3 nucleotides: TGTGCCTGCCCCGGGGGGGGAACCTACAATGAGCAGTTCTTC.

The rearrangement joins TRBV5-4 to TRBJ2-7; 10 nucleotides align to TRBD2. Germline V lookup: CDR1 SGHNT, CDR2 YYREEE (reference sequence). With V trimmed by 4 bases and J by 4 bases, 5 bases remained unmatched. This CDR3 is 14 amino acids long. CDR3 bases: TGTGCCAGCAGCCTACAAGCGGGAGGGTACGAGCAGTACTTC. It codes for CASSLQAGGYEQYF.

As regards this clone: The same CDR3 is also encoded by other DNA sequences in this sample. The gene calls are TRBV27 and TRBJ2-7, with unresolved D. V was clipped by 5 bases and J by 4 bases, with 12 bases between them. The CDR3 contains 13 residues. Germline V gene lookup returns CDR1 MNHEY and CDR2 SMNVEV (reference sequence). As DNA, the CDR3 is TGTGCCAGCAGTCTCCAAACAGCGTACGAGCAGTACTTC. Translation gives CASSLQTAYEQYF.

The chain is built from TRBV6-1 and TRBJ2-7; D gene ambiguous. V was pared by 2 bases and J by 4 bases, with 12 bases between. Germline CDR1 MNHNS, CDR2 SASEGT. There are 14 residues in the CDR3. Here the CDR3 reads CASSERQVHYEQYF. CDR3 DNA: TGTGCCAGCAGTGAAAGGCAGGTTCATTACGAGCAGTACTTC.